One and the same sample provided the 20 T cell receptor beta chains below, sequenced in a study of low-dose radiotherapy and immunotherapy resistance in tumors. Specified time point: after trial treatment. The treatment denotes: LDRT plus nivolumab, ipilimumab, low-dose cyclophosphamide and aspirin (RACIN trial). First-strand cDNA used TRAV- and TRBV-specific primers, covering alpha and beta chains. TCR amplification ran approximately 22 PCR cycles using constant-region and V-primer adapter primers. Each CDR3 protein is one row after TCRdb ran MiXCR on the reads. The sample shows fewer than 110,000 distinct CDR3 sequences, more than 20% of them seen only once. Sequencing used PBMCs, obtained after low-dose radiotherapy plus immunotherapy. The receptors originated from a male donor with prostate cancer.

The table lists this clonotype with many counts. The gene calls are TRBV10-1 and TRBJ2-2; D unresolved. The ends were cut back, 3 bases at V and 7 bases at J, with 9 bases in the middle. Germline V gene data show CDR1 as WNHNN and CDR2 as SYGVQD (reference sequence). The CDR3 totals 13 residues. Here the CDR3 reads CASSDFVVGELFF. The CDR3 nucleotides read TGCGCCAGCAGTGATTTCGTGGTCGGGGAGCTGTTTTTT.

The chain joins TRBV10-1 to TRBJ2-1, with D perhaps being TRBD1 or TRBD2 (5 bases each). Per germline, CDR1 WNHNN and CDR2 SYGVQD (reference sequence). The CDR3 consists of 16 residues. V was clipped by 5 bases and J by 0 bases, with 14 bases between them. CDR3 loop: CASSSGRDASYNEQFF. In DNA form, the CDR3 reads TGCGCCAGCAGTTCGGGCCGGGACGCCTCCTACAATGAGCAGTTCTTC.

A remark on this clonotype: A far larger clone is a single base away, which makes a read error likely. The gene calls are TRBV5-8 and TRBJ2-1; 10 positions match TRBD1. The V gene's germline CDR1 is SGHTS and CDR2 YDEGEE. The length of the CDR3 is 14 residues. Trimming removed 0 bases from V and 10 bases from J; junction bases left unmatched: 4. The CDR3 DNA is TGTGCCAGCAGCTTGGGACAGGGGGCGATCGAGCAGTTCTTC. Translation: CASSLGQGAIEQFF.

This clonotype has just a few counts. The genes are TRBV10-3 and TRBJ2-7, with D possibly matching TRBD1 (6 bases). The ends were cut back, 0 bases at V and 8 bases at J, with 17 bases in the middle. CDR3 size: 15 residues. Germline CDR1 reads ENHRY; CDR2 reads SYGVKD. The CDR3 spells CAISESGTTSRQQYF. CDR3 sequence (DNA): TGTGCCATCAGTGAGTCGGGGACAACCTCCCGTCAGCAGTACTTC.

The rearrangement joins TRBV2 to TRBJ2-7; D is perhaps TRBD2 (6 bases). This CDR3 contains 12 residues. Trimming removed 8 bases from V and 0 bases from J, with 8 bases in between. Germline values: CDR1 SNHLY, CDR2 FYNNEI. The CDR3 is CASGGSSYEQYF. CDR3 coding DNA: TGTGCCAGCGGGGGGAGCTCCTACGAGCAGTACTTC.

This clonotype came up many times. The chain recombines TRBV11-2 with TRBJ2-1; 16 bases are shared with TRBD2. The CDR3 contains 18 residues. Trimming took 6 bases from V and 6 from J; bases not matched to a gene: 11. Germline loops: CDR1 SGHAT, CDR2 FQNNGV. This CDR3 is CASRSPGLAGGQINEQFF. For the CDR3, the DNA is TGTGCCAGCAGATCCCCGGGACTAGCGGGGGGGCAGATCAATGAGCAGTTCTTC.

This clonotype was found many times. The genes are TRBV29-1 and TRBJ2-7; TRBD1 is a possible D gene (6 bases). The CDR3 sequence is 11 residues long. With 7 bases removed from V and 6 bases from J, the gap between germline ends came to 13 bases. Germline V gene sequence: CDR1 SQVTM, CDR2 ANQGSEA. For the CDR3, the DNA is TGCAGCGCTTCAGGGGAGCGCGAGCAGTACTTC. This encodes CSASGEREQYF.

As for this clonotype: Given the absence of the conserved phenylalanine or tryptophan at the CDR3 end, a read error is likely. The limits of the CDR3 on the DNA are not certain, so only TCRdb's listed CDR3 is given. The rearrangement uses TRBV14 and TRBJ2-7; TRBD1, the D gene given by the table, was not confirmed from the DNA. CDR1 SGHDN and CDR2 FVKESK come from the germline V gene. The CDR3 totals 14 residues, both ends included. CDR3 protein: CASSIQTGAHEKYC.

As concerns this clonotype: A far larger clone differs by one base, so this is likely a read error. CDR3 loop: CASSWGLANEQYF. CDR3 DNA sequence: TGTGCCAGCAGCTGGGGACTAGCGAATGAGCAGTACTTC. The rearrangement joins TRBV5-6 to TRBJ2-5, with TRBD2 identical over 10 bases. CDR1 is SGHDT, CDR2 YYEEEE, per germline. Germline trimming cut 3 bases from V and 11 bases from J; bases unmatched to any gene: 7. The length of the CDR3 is 13 residues.

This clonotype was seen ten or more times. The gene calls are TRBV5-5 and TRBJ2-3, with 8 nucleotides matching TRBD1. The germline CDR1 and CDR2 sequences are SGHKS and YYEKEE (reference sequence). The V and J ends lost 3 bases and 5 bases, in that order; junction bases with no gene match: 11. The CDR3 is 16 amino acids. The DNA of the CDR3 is TGTGCCAGCAGCTCAGACAGGGGAGCCTCGGGAGATACGCAGTATTTT. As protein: CASSSDRGASGDTQYF. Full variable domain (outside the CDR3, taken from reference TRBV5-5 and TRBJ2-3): DAGVTQSPTHLIKTRGQQVTLRCSPISGHKSVSWYQQVLGQGPQFIFQYYEKEERGRGNFPDRFSARQFPNYSSELNVNALLLGDSALYLCASSSDRGASGDTQYFGPGTRLTVL.

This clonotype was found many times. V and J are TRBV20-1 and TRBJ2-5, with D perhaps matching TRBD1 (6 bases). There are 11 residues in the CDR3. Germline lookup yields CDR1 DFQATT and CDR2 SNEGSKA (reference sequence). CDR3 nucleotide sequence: TGCAGCGGACAGTTCCAAGAGACCCAGTACTTC. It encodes CSGQFQETQYF.

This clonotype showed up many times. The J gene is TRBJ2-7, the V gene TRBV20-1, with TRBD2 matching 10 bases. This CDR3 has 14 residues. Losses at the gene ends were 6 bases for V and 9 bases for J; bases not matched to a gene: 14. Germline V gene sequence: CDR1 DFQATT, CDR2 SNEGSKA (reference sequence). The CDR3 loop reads CSADRSGGQFGQYF. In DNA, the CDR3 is TGCAGTGCGGATCGTAGCGGGGGGCAATTCGGGCAGTACTTC.

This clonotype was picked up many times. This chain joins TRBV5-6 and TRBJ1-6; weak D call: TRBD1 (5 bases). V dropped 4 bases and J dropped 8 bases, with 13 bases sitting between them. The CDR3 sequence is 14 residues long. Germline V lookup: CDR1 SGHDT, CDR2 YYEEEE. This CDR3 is CASSGTGGYSPLHF. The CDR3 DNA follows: TGTGCCAGCAGCGGCACGGGGGGATATTCACCCCTCCACTTT.

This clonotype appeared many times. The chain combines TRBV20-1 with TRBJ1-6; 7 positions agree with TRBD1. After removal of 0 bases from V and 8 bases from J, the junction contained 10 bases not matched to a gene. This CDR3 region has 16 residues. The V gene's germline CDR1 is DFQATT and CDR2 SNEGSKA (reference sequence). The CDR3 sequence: CSARDLSTGRHSPLHF. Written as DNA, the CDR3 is TGCAGTGCTAGAGATCTTTCGACAGGGCGGCATTCACCCCTCCACTTT.

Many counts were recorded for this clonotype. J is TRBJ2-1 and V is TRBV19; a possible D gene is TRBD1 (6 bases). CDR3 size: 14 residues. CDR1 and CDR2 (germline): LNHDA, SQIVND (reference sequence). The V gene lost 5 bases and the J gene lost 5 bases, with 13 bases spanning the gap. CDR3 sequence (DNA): TGTGCCAGTAGTCTATGGACAGCCCACAATGAGCAGTTCTTC. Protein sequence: CASSLWTAHNEQFF.

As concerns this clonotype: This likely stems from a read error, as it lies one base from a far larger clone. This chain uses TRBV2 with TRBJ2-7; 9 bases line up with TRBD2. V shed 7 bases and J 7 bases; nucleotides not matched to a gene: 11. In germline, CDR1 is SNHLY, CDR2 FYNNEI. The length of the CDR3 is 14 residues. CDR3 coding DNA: TGTGCCAGCAACGGCGCGGGGGGGCGCAATGAGCAGTACTTC. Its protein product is CASNGAGGRNEQYF.

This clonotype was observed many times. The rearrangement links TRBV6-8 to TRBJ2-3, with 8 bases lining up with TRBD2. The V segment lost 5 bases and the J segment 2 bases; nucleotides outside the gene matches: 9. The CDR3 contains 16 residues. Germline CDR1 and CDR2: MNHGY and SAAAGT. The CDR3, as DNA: TGTGCCAGCAGTGTTCGGGTAGCGGGGACCACAGATACGCAGTATTTT. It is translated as CASSVRVAGTTDTQYF.

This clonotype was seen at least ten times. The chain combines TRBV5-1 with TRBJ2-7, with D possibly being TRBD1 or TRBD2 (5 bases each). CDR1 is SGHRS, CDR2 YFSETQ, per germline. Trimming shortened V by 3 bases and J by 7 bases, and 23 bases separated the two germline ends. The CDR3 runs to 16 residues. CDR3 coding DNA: TGCGCCAGCAGCTCCCGACAGCTTTCCACAGAGGGGGAGCAGTACTTC. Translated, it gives CASSSRQLSTEGEQYF.

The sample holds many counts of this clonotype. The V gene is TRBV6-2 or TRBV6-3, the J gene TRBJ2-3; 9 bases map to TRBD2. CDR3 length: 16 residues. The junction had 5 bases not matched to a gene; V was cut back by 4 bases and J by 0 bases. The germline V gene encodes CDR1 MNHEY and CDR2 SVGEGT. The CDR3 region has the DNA TGTGCCAGCAGTTCCGTAGCGGGGGAGAGCACAGATACGCAGTATTTT. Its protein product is CASSSVAGESTDTQYF.

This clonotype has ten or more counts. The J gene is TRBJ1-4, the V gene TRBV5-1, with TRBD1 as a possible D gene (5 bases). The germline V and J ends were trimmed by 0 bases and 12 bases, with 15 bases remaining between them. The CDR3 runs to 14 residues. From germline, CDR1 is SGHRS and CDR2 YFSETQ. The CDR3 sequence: CASSLGGVPGELFF. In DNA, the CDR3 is TGCGCCAGCAGCTTGGGAGGGGTGCCCGGCGAACTGTTTTTT.